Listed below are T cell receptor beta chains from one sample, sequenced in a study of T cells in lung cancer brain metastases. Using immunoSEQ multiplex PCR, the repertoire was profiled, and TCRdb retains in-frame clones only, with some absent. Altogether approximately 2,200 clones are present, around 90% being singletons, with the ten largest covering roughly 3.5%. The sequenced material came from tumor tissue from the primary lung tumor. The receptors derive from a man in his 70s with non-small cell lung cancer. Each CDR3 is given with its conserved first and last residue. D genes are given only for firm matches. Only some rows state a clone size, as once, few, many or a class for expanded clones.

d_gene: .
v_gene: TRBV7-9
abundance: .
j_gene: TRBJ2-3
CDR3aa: CASSLAVLGARAGTDTQYF
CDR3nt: TGTGCCAGCAGCTTAGCAGTTCTAGGGGCCAGAGCTGGAACTGATACGCAGTATTTT

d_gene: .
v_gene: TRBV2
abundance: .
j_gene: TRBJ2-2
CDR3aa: CASRYEGGTGELFF
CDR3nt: TGTGCCAGCCGTTACGAGGGGGGCACCGGGGAGCTGTTTTTT

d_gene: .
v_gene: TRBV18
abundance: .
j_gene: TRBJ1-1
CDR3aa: CASSSLPGDAEAFF
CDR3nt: TGTGCCAGCTCATCACTACCGGGGGATGCTGAAGCTTTCTTT

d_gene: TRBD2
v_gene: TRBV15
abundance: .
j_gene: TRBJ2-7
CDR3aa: CATSDPGGKSYEQYF
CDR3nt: TGTGCCACCAGCGACCCGGGGGGGAAGAGCTACGAGCAGTACTTC

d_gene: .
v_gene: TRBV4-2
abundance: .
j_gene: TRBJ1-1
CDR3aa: CASSQQGGLNTEAFF
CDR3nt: TGTGCCAGCAGCCAACAGGGTGGGCTGAACACTGAAGCTTTCTTT

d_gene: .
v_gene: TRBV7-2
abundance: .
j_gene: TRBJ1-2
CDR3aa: CASSAVSDYGYTF
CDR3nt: TGTGCCAGCAGCGCGGTGTCTGACTATGGCTACACCTTC

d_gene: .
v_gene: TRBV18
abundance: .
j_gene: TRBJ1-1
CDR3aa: CASSPLITGTEAFF
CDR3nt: TGTGCCAGCTCACCCCTGATTACAGGGACTGAAGCTTTCTTT

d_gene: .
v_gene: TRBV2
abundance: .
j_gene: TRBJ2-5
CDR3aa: CASRRETQYF
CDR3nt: TGTGCCAGCAGAAGGGAGACCCAGTACTTC

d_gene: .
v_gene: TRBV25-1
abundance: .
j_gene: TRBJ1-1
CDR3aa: CASSEPGVKTEAFF
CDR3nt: TGTGCCAGCAGTGAACCAGGGGTGAAGACTGAAGCTTTCTTT

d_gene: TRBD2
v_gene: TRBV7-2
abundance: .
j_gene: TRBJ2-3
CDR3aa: CASSLALAGVRDTQYF
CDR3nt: TGTGCCAGCAGCTTAGCTCTAGCGGGAGTGCGAGATACGCAGTATTTT

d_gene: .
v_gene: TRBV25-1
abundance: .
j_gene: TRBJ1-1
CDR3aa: CASSVDPMNTEAFF
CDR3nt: TGTGCCAGCAGTGTCGATCCCATGAACACTGAAGCTTTCTTT

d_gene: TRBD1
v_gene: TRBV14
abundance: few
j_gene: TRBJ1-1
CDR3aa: CASSQRTGWNTEAFF
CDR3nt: TGTGCCAGCAGCCAGCGGACAGGGTGGAACACTGAAGCTTTCTTT

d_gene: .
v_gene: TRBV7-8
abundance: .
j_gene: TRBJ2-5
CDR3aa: CASSLRGQTQYF
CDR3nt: TGTGCCAGCAGCTTAAGGGGACAGACCCAGTACTTC

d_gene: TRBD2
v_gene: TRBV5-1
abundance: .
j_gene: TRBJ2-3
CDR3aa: CASSGRGGPTDTQYF
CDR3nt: TGCGCCAGCAGCGGGCGCGGGGGGCCGACAGATACGCAGTATTTT

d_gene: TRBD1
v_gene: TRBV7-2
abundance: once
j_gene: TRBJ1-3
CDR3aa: CASSSRPGQGAQSENTIYF
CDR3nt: TGTGCCAGCAGCTCTAGGCCGGGACAGGGGGCGCAAAGTGAAAACACCATATATTTT

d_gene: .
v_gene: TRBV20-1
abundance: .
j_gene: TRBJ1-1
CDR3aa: CSARLDGEAFF
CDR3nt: TGCAGTGCTAGATTAGATGGCGAAGCTTTCTTT

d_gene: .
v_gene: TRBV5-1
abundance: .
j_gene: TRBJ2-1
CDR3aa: CASSLGDMGTEQFF
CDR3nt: TGCGCCAGCAGCTTGGGGGACATGGGAACTGAGCAGTTCTTC

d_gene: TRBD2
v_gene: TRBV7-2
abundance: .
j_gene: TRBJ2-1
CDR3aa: CASSLASRGGLGEQFF
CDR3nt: TGTGCCAGCAGTTTAGCGTCCCGCGGGGGGCTCGGTGAGCAGTTCTTC

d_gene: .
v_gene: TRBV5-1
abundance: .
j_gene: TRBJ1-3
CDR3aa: CASSEGVTGNTIYF
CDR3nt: TGCGCCAGCAGCGAGGGGGTGACTGGAAACACCATATATTTT

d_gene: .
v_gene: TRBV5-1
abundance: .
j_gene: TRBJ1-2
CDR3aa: CASREEWNYGYTF
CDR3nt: TGCGCCAGCAGGGAAGAGTGGAACTATGGCTACACCTTC

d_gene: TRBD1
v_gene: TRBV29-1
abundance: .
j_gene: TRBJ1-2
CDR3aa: CSVVLAGGPGNGYTF
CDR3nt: TGCAGCGTTGTACTCGCAGGGGGACCGGGTAATGGCTATACCTTC

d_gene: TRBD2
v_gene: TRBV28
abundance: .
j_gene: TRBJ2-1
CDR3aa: CASSLTSGAYPNEQFF
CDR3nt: TGTGCCAGCAGCCTGACTAGCGGGGCCTACCCTAATGAGCAGTTCTTC

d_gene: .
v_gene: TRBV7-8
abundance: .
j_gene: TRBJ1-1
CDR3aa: CASSPTDTRKAFF
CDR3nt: TGTGCCAGCAGCCCTACAGACACCCGGAAAGCTTTCTTT

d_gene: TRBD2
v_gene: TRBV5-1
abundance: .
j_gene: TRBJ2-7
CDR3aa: CASSLGPGGTYEQYF
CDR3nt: TGCGCCAGCAGCTTGGGTCCGGGGGGGACTTACGAGCAGTACTTC

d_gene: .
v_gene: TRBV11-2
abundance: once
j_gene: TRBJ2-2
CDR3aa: CASSLPTGGASGTGELFF
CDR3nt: TGTGCCAGCAGCTTACCTACGGGGGGCGCATCGGGCACCGGGGAGCTGTTTTTT

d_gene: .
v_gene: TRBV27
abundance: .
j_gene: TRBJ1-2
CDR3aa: CASTQNSMGTGGYTF
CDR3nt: TGTGCCAGCACCCAAAATAGTATGGGCACGGGTGGCTACACCTTC

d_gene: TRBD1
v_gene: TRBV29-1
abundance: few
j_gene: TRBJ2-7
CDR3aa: CSAFQGAGEQYF
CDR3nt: TGCAGCGCTTTTCAGGGGGCGGGCGAGCAGTACTTC

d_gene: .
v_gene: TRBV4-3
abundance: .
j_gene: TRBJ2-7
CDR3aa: CASSQEITVGYEQYF
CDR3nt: TGCGCCAGCAGCCAAGAGATCACCGTGGGTTACGAGCAGTACTTC

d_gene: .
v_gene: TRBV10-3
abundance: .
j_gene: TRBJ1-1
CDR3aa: CAISVQGTMAEAFF
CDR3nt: TGTGCCATCAGTGTCCAGGGGACTATGGCTGAAGCTTTCTTT

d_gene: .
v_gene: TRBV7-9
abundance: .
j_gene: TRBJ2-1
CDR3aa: CASTPVHSEQFF
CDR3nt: TGTGCCAGCACCCCAGTTCATAGTGAGCAGTTCTTC

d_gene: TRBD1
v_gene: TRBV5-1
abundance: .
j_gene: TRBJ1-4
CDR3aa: CASSFGQGGEKLFF
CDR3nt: TGCGCCAGCAGCTTCGGACAGGGTGGTGAAAAACTGTTTTTT

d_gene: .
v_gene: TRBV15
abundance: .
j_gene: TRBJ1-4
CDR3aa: CATSRGRSSEKLFF
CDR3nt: TGTGCCACCAGCAGAGGTAGATCTAGCGAAAAACTATTTTTT

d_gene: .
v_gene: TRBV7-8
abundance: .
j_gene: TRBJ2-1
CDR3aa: CASSLVLEQFF
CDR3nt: TGTGCCAGCAGCTTAGTCTTGGAGCAGTTCTTC

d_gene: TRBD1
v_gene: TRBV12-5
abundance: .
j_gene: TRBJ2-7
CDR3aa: CASQGPGQGTGEQYF
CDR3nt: TGTGCTAGTCAGGGGCCGGGACAGGGGACGGGTGAGCAGTACTTC

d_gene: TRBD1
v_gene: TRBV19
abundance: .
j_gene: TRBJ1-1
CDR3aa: CATLGEGASAFF
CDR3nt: TGTGCCACCCTTGGGGAGGGGGCGTCTGCTTTCTTT

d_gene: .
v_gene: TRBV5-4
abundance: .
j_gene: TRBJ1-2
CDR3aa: CASSPGGTDYGYTF
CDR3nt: TGTGCCAGCAGCCCCGGTGGGACGGACTATGGCTACACCTTC

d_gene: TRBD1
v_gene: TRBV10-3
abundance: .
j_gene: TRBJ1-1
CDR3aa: CAISVTSGTGVGTEAFF
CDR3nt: TGTGCCATCAGTGTAACTTCCGGGACAGGGGTTGGTACTGAAGCTTTCTTT

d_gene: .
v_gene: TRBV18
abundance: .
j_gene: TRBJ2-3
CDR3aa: CASSLQGSSGLDTQYF
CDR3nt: TGTGCCAGCTCACTCCAGGGGAGCAGTGGTTTAGATACGCAGTATTTT

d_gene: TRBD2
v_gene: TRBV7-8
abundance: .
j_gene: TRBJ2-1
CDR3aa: CASSLRFSGGAGEQFF
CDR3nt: TGTGCCAGCAGCTTGCGGTTTAGCGGGGGGGCCGGTGAGCAGTTCTTC

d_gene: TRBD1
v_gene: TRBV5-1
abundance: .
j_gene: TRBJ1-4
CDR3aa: CASSLGTGNEKLFF
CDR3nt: TGCGCCAGCAGCTTAGGGACAGGAAATGAAAAACTGTTTTTT

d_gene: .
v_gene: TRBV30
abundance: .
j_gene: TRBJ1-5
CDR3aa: CAWSKTNGDQPQHF
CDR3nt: TGTGCCTGGAGTAAGACAAACGGGGATCAGCCCCAGCATTTT

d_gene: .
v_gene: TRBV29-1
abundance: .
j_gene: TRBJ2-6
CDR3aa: CSVAVGANVLTF
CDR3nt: TGCAGCGTTGCTGTGGGGGCCAACGTCCTGACTTTC

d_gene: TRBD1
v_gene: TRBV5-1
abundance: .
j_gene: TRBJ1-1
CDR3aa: CASSRTGAGVGTEAFF
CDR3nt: TGCGCCAGCAGCAGAACAGGGGCGGGGGTTGGCACTGAAGCTTTCTTT

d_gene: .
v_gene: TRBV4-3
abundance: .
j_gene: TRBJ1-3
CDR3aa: CASSQAMGSSGNTIYF
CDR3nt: TGCGCCAGCAGCCAGGCGATGGGGAGCTCTGGAAACACCATATATTTT